This T cell receptor beta chain was captured in a study of cytomegalovirus exposure and HLA in healthy donors listed by TCRdb under 2017. A note on the overall study: An earlier analysis of roughly 500 of the donors reported approximately 270 Gb of sequence data and 100 million to 140 million unique TCR beta sequences from 150 million to 200 million T cells. An early release covering roughly 600 HLA-typed donors comprised about 300 gigabases of sequencing data and 85 million or so unique TCR sequences. The genetic ancestry cluster associated with self-reported Caucasian donors included around four fifths of the 398 genotyped donors. The study was designed to test whether signatures of past pathogen exposure could be identified by cataloging public T cell receptors. The T cell repertoires of 670 or so subjects were profiled by immunosequencing and related to cytomegalovirus serostatus. Besides the first cohort of roughly 640 subjects, a separate validation cohort made up of 120 different subjects was used. The study combined high-throughput TCR immunosequencing, statistical association of individual TCRs with disease status, and machine learning to predict cytomegalovirus infection status. A later analysis re-examined previously published TCR beta repertoires from roughly 720 donors and added high-resolution HLA genotyping to investigate patterns of TCR occurrence. Rather than drawing on any new phenotypic data, the later analysis identified candidate immune exposures from TCR beta sequences and the way those sequences occurred across donors. To decide whether each TCR beta V gene segment behaved as functional or pseudogenic, an earlier analysis of 587 of the donors relied on high-throughput TCR beta sequencing. Donor age, sex, ethnicity and CMV serostatus were compiled together with the repertoire data. In a later genetic analysis, genome-wide SNP genotypes for about three fifths of the roughly 670 donors were used, and that subset was treated as a discovery cohort. All discovery cohort repertoires had been generated on a single sequencing platform. HLA typing included class I and class II loci at four-digit resolution. The number of donors typed differed by locus, with roughly 620-630 for A, B, C, DRB1 and DQB1, about 500 for DQA1, 600 to 610 for DPA1, and around 460 for DPB1. Roughly 5 DR-DQ haplotypes were handled as single units for association and clustering, since linkage in the cohort was strong. Across roughly 420 genotyped donors of the cohort, an average of 235,054 unique TCR beta nucleotide sequences per donor were sequenced, and 15% to 20% of those sequences were non-productive.

The germline V gene specifies MNHEY as CDR1 and SVGAGI as CDR2. V lost 5 bases and J lost 2 bases; the stretch between them is 9 bases long. The CDR3 goes from the cysteine to the phenylalanine over 14 residues. Just CDR3 DNA is preserved here, 42 bases in frame from base 1. The cohort was made up of 666 healthy bone marrow donors. Cohort members were all nominally healthy when sampled, although unrecorded immune exposures were likely present. The donor tested CMV seronegative and was one of the 352 seronegative cohort members. A peripheral blood sample was provided by each donor, and peripheral blood mononuclear cells were used for TCR beta sequencing. Genomic DNA extraction from the blood cell samples was performed with the Qiagen DNeasy Blood Extraction Kit. The paper as a whole reports these results and caveats: The presence/absence analyses assumed that sequencing depth was roughly uniform across donors, and that assumption may not be true. The 87-base-pair reads could not distinguish some IMGT-functional V segments, including TRBV6-2 and TRBV6-3, so those segments were excluded. In a later genetic analysis, fewer N-insertions in productive TCRs were reported among donors in an Asian-associated ancestry cluster than the approximately 710-donor mean. In vitro tests confirmed that a few of the cytomegalovirus-associated TCR beta chains recognize cytomegalovirus antigens. Strong co-occurrence of HLA alleles, especially DR and DQ, made assigning TCR associations to individual alleles difficult. Most TCR sequences were observed very rarely across donors, whereas some public TCRs were present in many individuals. A further reported finding was that TCR beta sequences accurately predicted the HLA-A and HLA-B alleles for most subjects in the first cohort. Most CMV-associated TCR beta chains appeared to be HLA-restricted in a later analysis, and the HLA associations seemed to be driven largely by CMV exposure. A later analysis reported that several top co-occurrence clusters appeared linked to parvovirus B19, influenza, CMV and Epstein-Barr virus. In the study, some 180 TCR beta chains were listed as associated with cytomegalovirus. The classifier was reported to diagnose cytomegalovirus status with high specificity and sensitivity in both the original and validation cohorts. The sequencing pipeline was judged likely to have produced a cluster of highly shared sequence variants as a technical artifact. Linkage disequilibrium might explain the correlated functional status among segregating V segments, but an unknown experimental factor could not be excluded. Because HLA typing was unavailable for some donors at each locus, only the typed subset was used in association tests. A later analysis found that TCR association rates varied across HLA loci, with DRB1 alleles showing the most associated TCRs and HLA-C alleles the fewest. The authors suggested that the approach could potentially be extended to other disease states and immunological phenotypes. For the cohort, immune exposure information was limited to CMV serostatus. An earlier analysis of approximately 500 of the donors showed that most TCR beta V segments appeared in productive rearrangements either about 87% or about 30% of the time, which broadly matched IMGT annotations. About 15 rarely observed V segments, including chromosome 9 orphons, were excluded from the earlier analysis of approximately 600 of the donors because counts were too low. In a later analysis, HLA-associated TCR beta chains showed more clonal expansion and lower generation probabilities than non-associated chains that were equally common. An association between a missense DCLRE1C variant and V-gene and J-gene trimming of TCR beta chains was found in a later genetic analysis and replicated in an independent cohort. This cohort had only TCR beta chains sequenced, and the lack of alpha or paired-chain data limited which features could be detected. In a later analysis, 15,000 to 20,000 TCR beta sequences were associated with specific HLA alleles at a false discovery rate of 0.05.

Library construction relied on the immunoSEQ multiplex PCR assay. A mixture of 60 forward primers for TCR Vbeta segments and 13 reverse primers for TCR Jbeta segments was used in the multiplex PCR. A multiplex PCR assay on genomic DNA amplified the CDR3 region of rearranged TCR beta genes. The amplified TCR beta libraries were sequenced on the Illumina HiSeq System as 87-base-pair reads. For the original study's pipeline: A later analysis counted tens of millions of unique TCR beta chains across the roughly 700 repertoires, and around 9.9 million of these chains were shared by at least two donors. To remove PCR and sequencing errors, raw reads were error-corrected and collapsed into unique sequences using a nearest-neighbor algorithm that merged closely related sequences. Alignment of CDR3 sequences to IMGT reference sequences was used to assign V, D and J gene segments. For a sequence to be retained, a match of at least six nucleotides to both a V gene segment and a J gene segment was required. A rearrangement was called productive if the CDR3 had no stop codons and remained in frame with V and J, and every other rearrangement was called non-productive. Following IMGT convention, CDR3 was defined as the stretch from the second conserved V-encoded cysteine up to the conserved J-encoded phenylalanine. The earlier analysis of 587 of the donors excluded sequences that lacked an unambiguous match to a single V gene segment. An earlier analysis of 450 to 650 of the donors called V segments functional above 56.7% productive rearrangements and segregating when the between-donor standard deviation exceeded 5%. A statistical classification framework was built to diagnose cytomegalovirus status from the catalog of TCR beta chain sequences. V and J gene assignment, in a later analysis, came from comparing TCR nucleotide sequences with IMGT/GENE-DB human TR gene sequences. A later analysis assigned CDR3 sequences and most-parsimonious VDJ recombination scenarios with the TCRdist pipeline. In a later analysis, every TCR beta chain was defined by the combination of its CDR3 amino acid sequence and its V-gene family, and reads without a unique V-gene family were dropped. In a later analysis, 450 to 600 highly shared, low-generation-probability nucleotide sequences were removed to address suspected cross-contamination and a sequencing artifact. In a later analysis, a clonal expansion index for each public chain was calculated from normalized within-repertoire ranks of inferred template counts. A later analysis computed generation probabilities with a VDJ recombination model fitted to out-of-frame rearrangements, and checked the results against IGoR. In a later analysis, TCR-TCR, TCR-HLA and TCR-CMV co-occurrence was scored with hypergeometric tests, and a repertoire-size bias correction was applied to TCR pairs. False discovery rates were estimated in a later analysis by permuting HLA or CMV assignments 20 times. In a later analysis, co-occurring TCRs were grouped with DBSCAN, and TCRdist sequence similarity was added when clustering was performed within HLA-allele-positive subsets. Repertoires with fewer than 30,000 or more than 120,000 public chains, plus five repertoires with anomalous nucleotide sharing, were excluded from co-occurrence clustering. Here the immuneACCESS table is served through TCRdb, limited to in-frame sequences with V and J called. Missing clones are a known gap in these copies; in checked studies unresolved V genes cover under half, and the rest lacks a known reason. V and J calls plus clone size are reproduced from that table; the DNA served to infer D and trimming. The table held for this sample gives fewer than 150,000 clones. The ten largest account for roughly 2% of the sample.

As regards this clone: Its antigen has not been determined.

The source is a woman aged 55-75 years in good health and CMV-seronegative. Sequenced: PBMCs. The sequence joins TRBV6-5 to TRBJ2-2; TRBD1 could be the D gene, as 6 bases match. The CDR3 amino acid sequence is: CASSTGTNTGELFF. The DNA sequence is TGTGCCAGCAGTACCGGGACAAACACCGGGGAGCTGTTTTTT.